This is a list of T cell receptor beta chains from one sample in a study of blood T cell repertoires in COVID-19. Clones were sequenced by immunoSEQ multiplex PCR, and TCRdb holds only the in-frame ones, with some missing. The sample consists of around 150,000 clones, approximately 80% of them appearing once. The sample taken for sequencing was PBMCs or T cells enriched from blood (not recorded which). Every receptor here comes from a man between 35 and 55 years old who had recovered from COVID-19. Both conserved end residues are part of each CDR3.

j_gene,v_gene,CDR3aa
TRBJ1-1,TRBV29-1,CSVTGGNTEAFF
TRBJ1-2,TRBV5-4,CASRTGGFSSYGYTF
TRBJ2-1,TRBV19,CASSPPRGGERNEQFF
TRBJ2-3,TRBV3-1/TRBV3-2,CASSHQGGHGNTQYF
TRBJ2-7,TRBV5-1,CASSLARTGAGEQYF
TRBJ2-7,TRBV10-3,CATTGTTYEQYF
TRBJ2-3,TRBV7-7,CASSIGGAGTDTQYF
TRBJ1-3,TRBV6-5,CASSYGTGSGNTIYF
TRBJ1-1,TRBV3-1/TRBV3-2,CASSHTTGNTEAFF
TRBJ1-1,TRBV9,CASSAIPGRGADWEAFF
TRBJ2-5,TRBV3-1/TRBV3-2,CASSSGLAETQYF
TRBJ2-6,TRBV11-2,CASSSEGANVLTF
TRBJ2-2,TRBV20-1,CSASGGLGTGELFF
TRBJ1-4,TRBV4-2,CASREGLGQGNEKLFF
TRBJ1-6,TRBV5-5,CASSLRRVENSPLHF